One and the same sample provided the 8 T cell receptor beta chains below, sequenced in a study of blood T cell repertoires in COVID-19. The repertoire was sequenced with immunoSEQ multiplex PCR; TCRdb's copy has only in-frame clones and lacks some. The repertoire consists of over 300,000 clones, with roughly 89% occurring once and the leading ten covering about 6.8%. Material for sequencing was peripheral blood. All receptors derive from a man younger than 35 with active or convalescent COVID-19.

The chain is built from TRBV28 and TRBJ2-4, with D maybe TRBD2 (6 bases). The V and J ends lost 6 bases and 8 bases respectively, with 14 bases between them. Germline loops: CDR1 MDHEN, CDR2 SYDVKM. This CDR3 has 13 residues. The CDR3 nucleotides read TGTGCCAGCAGCGGGGCGGGGTGGGACATTCAGTACTTC. Its protein product is CASSGAGWDIQYF.

The genes are TRBV7-3 and TRBJ2-1; TRBD2 aligns across 8 bases. The ends lost 1 base at V and 6 bases at J; junction bases unmatched: 5. The CDR3 consists of 15 residues. Per the germline V gene, CDR1 is SGHTA and CDR2 is FQGTGA. The CDR3, as DNA: TGTGCCAGCAGCTTAAGCGGGGGGATCGGCAATGAGCAGTTCTTC. Its protein product is CASSLSGGIGNEQFF.

This clone was counted only a few times. The V and J genes are TRBV19 and TRBJ1-1; D remains ambiguous. The germline V gene encodes CDR1 LNHDA and CDR2 SQIVND (reference sequence). Trimming pared 5 bases from V and 5 bases from J, leaving 15 bases between. This CDR3 has 14 residues. CDR3 sequence: CASSALRGSTEAFF. DNA of the CDR3: TGTGCCAGTAGTGCCCTGAGAGGGTCGACTGAAGCTTTCTTT.

V usage is TRBV28 and J usage is TRBJ1-2; 8 positions match TRBD1. CDR3 length: 14 residues. Trimming at V came to 4 bases and at J to 7 bases, leaving 8 bases not matched to a gene. CDR1 is MDHEN, CDR2 SYDVKM, per germline. CDR3 coding DNA: TGTGCCAGCAGTTCGGACAGGGTTGGTGGTGGCTACACCTTC. It is translated as CASSSDRVGGGYTF.

This chain uses TRBV24-1 with TRBJ1-2; D perhaps matches TRBD1 (6 bases). V shed 9 bases and J shed 3 bases, with 16 bases lying between them. CDR1 is KGHDR, CDR2 SFDVKD, per germline. This CDR3 has 14 amino acids. This CDR3 is CATAGTTKDYGYTF. CDR3 sequence (DNA): TGTGCCACCGCCGGGACAACGAAGGACTATGGCTACACCTTC.

The V call is TRBV11-3, the J call TRBJ2-7; 8 bases are shared with TRBD1. After removal of 4 bases from V and 6 bases from J, the junction contained 11 bases not matched to a gene. Per germline, CDR1 SGHNT and CDR2 YENEEA. This CDR3 contains 15 residues. The CDR3 loop reads CASSSDRGSPFEQYF. The CDR3 DNA reads TGTGCCAGCAGCTCCGACAGGGGATCTCCATTCGAGCAGTACTTC.

Details on this clone: The same CDR3 can be traced to other DNA sequences in this sample. The chain uses TRBV7-2 and TRBJ1-1; the D gene is possibly TRBD1 (6 bases). Trimming removed 5 bases at V and 3 bases at J, with 10 bases between. This CDR3 spans 13 amino acids. Looked up from germline, CDR1 is SGHTA and CDR2 is FQGNSA. CDR3 coding DNA: TGTGCCAGCAGCCTACAGGGTTACACTGAAGCTTTCTTT. Protein sequence: CASSLQGYTEAFF.

The chain is built from TRBV9 and TRBJ1-2; D is perhaps TRBD1 (6 bases). The CDR3 extends over 15 amino acids. The V end lost 0 bases, the J end lost 2 bases, and 11 bases lay between the germline ends. CDR1 SGDLS and CDR2 YYNGEE come from the germline V gene. DNA for the CDR3: TGTGCCAGCAGCGTAGCTCCAGGGGCGAACTATGGCTACACCTTC. It specifies CASSVAPGANYGYTF. Drawing the rest from reference TRBV9 and TRBJ1-2, the complete variable domain is DSGVTQTPKHLITATGQRVTLRCSPRSGDLSVYWYQQSLDQGLQFLIQYYNGEERAKGNILERFSAQQFPDLHSELNLSSLELGDSALYFCASSVAPGANYGYTFGSGTRLTVV.